This passage covers 21 T cell receptor beta chains from one sample sequenced in a study of blood T cell repertoires in COVID-19. Using immunoSEQ multiplex PCR, the repertoire was profiled, and TCRdb retains in-frame clones only, with some absent. Counted here are 300,000 to 400,000 clones, approximately 89% occurring once; the ten biggest clones make up less than 3.5%. The sample consisted of peripheral blood. These receptors were obtained from a woman under 30 who had recovered from COVID-19.

This clone was recorded only once. V usage is TRBV6-4 and J usage is TRBJ1-2; 9 nucleotides agree with TRBD1. The CDR3 sequence is 18 residues long. Germline V gene sequence: CDR1 MRHNA, CDR2 SNTAGT. The V gene end was trimmed by 4 bases and the J gene end by 3 bases; junction bases not matched to a gene: 15. DNA of the CDR3: TGTGCCAGCAGTGGGAGGACAGGGGACGCCACCTTTTACTATGGCTACACCTTC. Protein product: CASSGRTGDATFYYGYTF.

The gene calls are TRBV29-1 and TRBJ2-7; 8 nucleotides match TRBD2. CDR1 and CDR2 (germline): SQVTM, ANQGSEA. The CDR3 runs to 13 residues. CDR3 DNA: TGCACCGCCATAGGACCGCGGGGGGACGAGCAGTACGTC. This sequence encodes CTAIGPRGDEQYV.

The chain uses TRBV7-8 and TRBJ2-2, with TRBD1 matching over 9 bases. V trimming: 4 bases; J trimming: 3 bases; junction bases outside the gene matches: 9. The CDR3 is 17 residues long. In germline, CDR1 is SGHVS, CDR2 FQNEAQ. The chain's CDR3 is CASSSGAGQGDTGELFF. CDR3 in DNA: TGTGCCAGCAGCTCAGGAGCGGGACAGGGAGACACCGGGGAGCTGTTTTTT.

The chain uses TRBV24-1 and TRBJ2-1; 9 nucleotides match TRBD2. The V gene end was trimmed by 10 bases and the J gene end by 6 bases; junction bases not matched to a gene: 9. The CDR3 spans 14 residues. Per the germline V gene, CDR1 is KGHDR and CDR2 is SFDVKD. The CDR3 spells CATTGSGRGNEQFF. In nucleotides, the CDR3 is TGTGCCACTACGGGTAGCGGGAGAGGCAATGAGCAGTTCTTC.

This chain links TRBV5-5 with TRBJ2-7; TRBD2 agrees at 12 bases. The J segment lost 4 bases and the V segment lost 0 bases, leaving 2 bases of the junction unmatched. CDR3 length: 15 amino acids. In germline, CDR1 is SGHKS, CDR2 YYEKEE (reference sequence). The CDR3 is CASSLGTSGIYEQYV. The DNA for the CDR3 is TGTGCCAGCAGCTTGGGGACTAGCGGGATATACGAGCAGTACGTC.

The V call is TRBV18, the J call TRBJ1-2; 8 nucleotides line up with TRBD1. This CDR3 is built from 14 residues. In germline, CDR1 is KGHSH, CDR2 LQKENI. The junction had 5 bases not matched to a gene; V was cut back by 0 bases and J by 8 bases. The CDR3 loop is CASSPPTGGKGYTF. The CDR3 DNA is TGTGCCAGCTCACCACCTACAGGGGGGAAAGGCTACACCTTC.

The rearrangement joins TRBV4-1 to TRBJ1-5, with D unclear. CDR1 is MGHRA, CDR2 YSYEKL, per germline. Trimming cost V 0 bases and J 3 bases, with 15 bases left between them. The CDR3 has 17 residues. CDR3 in DNA: TGCGCCAGCAGCCAAGATGTAGCCCACAAGTCCAATCAGCCCCAGCATTTT. This translates into CASSQDVAHKSNQPQHF.

The rearrangement links TRBV5-1 to TRBJ2-1; 10 positions agree with TRBD2. There are 15 residues in the CDR3. With 3 bases clipped from V and 1 base from J, the junction kept 1 base outside the gene matches. In germline, CDR1 is SGHRS, CDR2 YFSETQ. The CDR3 sequence: CASSSGLASYNEQFF. CDR3 nucleotide sequence: TGCGCCAGCAGCTCGGGACTAGCGTCCTACAATGAGCAGTTCTTC.

This chain uses TRBV19 with TRBJ2-3, with TRBD2 matching 12 bases. The CDR3 is 16 amino acids. The germline CDR1 and CDR2 sequences are LNHDA and SQIVND (reference sequence). The trim removed 6 bases at V and 3 bases at J, leaving 7 bases unmatched. CDR3 bases: TGTGCCAGTAGCCCGACTAGCGGGAGTTGGACAGATACGCAGTATTTT. It translates to CASSPTSGSWTDTQYF.

CDR3 sequence: CASSSWAREAFF. CDR3 DNA: TGTGCCAGCAGCTCTTGGGCCCGTGAAGCTTTCTTT. V and J are TRBV5-6 and TRBJ1-1; D is undetermined. From germline, CDR1 is SGHDT and CDR2 YYEEEE. There are 12 residues in the CDR3. V was clipped by 3 bases and J by 7 bases, with 10 bases between them.

J is TRBJ1-5 and V is TRBV10-3, with D uncertain. Germline V CDR1 and CDR2: ENHRY, SYGVKD. The CDR3 length is 15 residues. Trimming cost V 7 bases and J 10 bases, with 23 bases left between them. For the CDR3, the DNA is TGTGCCATCAACCTAAGGAAACAGAACCCTCTCCCCCAGCATTTT. It translates to CAINLRKQNPLPQHF.

The rearrangement links TRBV19 to TRBJ1-3; 8 bases line up with TRBD1. The CDR3 length is 17 residues. V lost 1 base to trimming and J lost 1 base; unmatched junction nucleotides: 6. Germline values: CDR1 LNHDA, CDR2 SQIVND (reference sequence). CDR3: CASSIAPGGYSGNTIYF. DNA of the CDR3: TGTGCCAGTAGTATAGCTCCAGGGGGCTATTCTGGAAACACCATATATTTT.

The rearrangement links TRBV29-1 to TRBJ2-3; the match to TRBD2 covers 9 bases. The CDR3 extends over 14 amino acids. Trimming cost V 2 bases and J 4 bases; bases outside gene matches: 4. Germline-derived CDR1 and CDR2 are SQVTM and ANQGSEA. The CDR3 protein is CSVEKREDPDTQYF. CDR3 nucleotides: TGCAGCGTTGAAAAGCGGGAGGATCCAGATACGCAGTATTTT.

J is TRBJ2-7 and V is TRBV24-1, with 7 bases fitting TRBD2. This CDR3 has 16 amino acids. Germline lookup yields CDR1 KGHDR and CDR2 SFDVKD. V shed 9 bases and J 3 bases; nucleotides not matched to a gene: 16. CDR3 nucleotide sequence: TGTGCCACCTCTCACGACTTTTCAAAGCGGGGCTACGAGCAGTACGTC. This codes for CATSHDFSKRGYEQYV.

The chain combines TRBV25-1 with TRBJ2-7, with 10 bases matching TRBD2. V shed 4 bases and J 3 bases; nucleotides not matched to a gene: 12. The V gene's germline CDR1 is MGHDK and CDR2 SYGVNS. The CDR3 has 17 amino acids. CDR3 in amino acids: CASSASSTSGVHYEQYV. DNA of the CDR3: TGTGCCAGCAGTGCGTCGTCCACTAGCGGGGTACACTACGAGCAGTACGTC.

This rearrangement joins TRBV5-1 to TRBJ2-3; the D is unclear. Germline assignment: CDR1 SGHRS and CDR2 YFSETQ. There are 15 residues in the CDR3. Trimming pared 0 bases from V and 3 bases from J, leaving 11 bases between. This CDR3 reads CASSLEWPQTDTQYF. In nucleotides, the CDR3 is TGCGCCAGCAGCTTGGAATGGCCCCAAACAGATACGCAGTATTTT.

The chain is built from TRBV24-1 and TRBJ1-1, with 9 bases that match TRBD1. The CDR3 totals 15 residues. Germline V gene sequence: CDR1 KGHDR, CDR2 SFDVKD. V lost 3 bases, J lost 6 bases, and 7 bases stayed unmatched. In nucleotides, the CDR3 is TGTGCCACCAGTGATGGGGGACAGGGAGTTCCTGAAGCTTTCTTT. This translates into CATSDGGQGVPEAFF.

This chain connects TRBV30 to TRBJ1-1, with D unresolved. Trimming took off 2 bases at V and 9 bases at J, with 19 bases between the two ends. This CDR3 has 14 amino acids. From germline, CDR1 is GTSNPN and CDR2 SVGIG (reference sequence). In nucleotides, the CDR3 is TGTGCCTGGAGTTCCTTCCGTAGAGGGATGAAAGCTTTCTTT. This translates into CAWSSFRRGMKAFF.

The V gene is TRBV4-3, the J gene TRBJ1-2; the match to TRBD1 covers 10 bases. The V segment lost 2 bases and the J segment 7 bases; nucleotides outside the gene matches: 4. This CDR3 is built from 14 residues. Per germline, CDR1 LGHNA and CDR2 YSLEER. The CDR3 nucleotides read TGCGCCAGCAGCCAACGGACAGGGGGTTTTGGCTACACCTTC. Amino acid sequence: CASSQRTGGFGYTF.

The gene calls are TRBV9 and TRBJ1-4; no reliable D call. The V gene lost 0 bases and the J gene lost 5 bases, with 11 bases spanning the gap. The length of the CDR3 is 15 residues. Germline values: CDR1 SGDLS, CDR2 YYNGEE. This CDR3 is CASSVGQVLNEKLFF. DNA of the CDR3: TGTGCCAGCAGCGTAGGGCAGGTTCTAAATGAAAAACTGTTTTTT.

This clone was seen only once. This chain joins TRBV3-1 (or the pseudogene TRBV3-2) and TRBJ2-3, with TRBD2 identical over 8 bases. Trimming took 3 bases from V and 8 from J; bases not matched to a gene: 10. The V gene's germline CDR1 is LGHDT and CDR2 YNNKEL (reference sequence). CDR3 length equals 15 residues. The CDR3 region has the DNA TGTGCCAGCAGCCATCATAGCGGGAAGGCAGGTACGCAGTATTTT. It translates to CASSHHSGKAGTQYF.